The T cell receptor beta chain described here comes from a study of cytomegalovirus exposure and HLA in healthy donors. The overall study: HLA-typed donors contributed approximately 92 million unique TCRs, which were held in an early data release.

A note on this clone: Its antigen is not identified. The junction departs from germline at one end; a sequencing error may be responsible.

Amplification used 60 Vbeta primers and 13 Jbeta primers. Generated by immunoSEQ multiplex PCR, the TCRdb table keeps only in-frame clones and is missing some. The sample has almost 200,000 clones, more than 75% seen once. Study-level results: What a later analysis reportedly showed was that an Asian-associated ancestry cluster had fewer N-insertions than the approximately 720-donor mean.

This TCR was sampled from a male donor in good health and CMV-seropositive. Material for sequencing was PBMCs.

CDR3 sequence reads: CASSQDRVGYEQYF. The CDR3 DNA follows: TGTGCTAGCAGCCAAGACAGGGTAGGGTACGAGCAGTACTTC. V and J are TRBV7-7 and TRBJ2-7; TRBD1 aligns across 7 bases. The CDR3 covers 14 residues. CDR1 is SSHAT and CDR2 is FNYEAQ in the germline V gene (reference sequence).